A selection of T cell receptor beta chains follows, all from one sample in a study of control samples from healthy donors and cancer patients. The repertoire was sequenced with immunoSEQ multiplex PCR; TCRdb's copy has only in-frame clones and lacks some. The sample lists about 77,000 clones, around 92% occurring once. The material sequenced was blood. The receptors come from an older woman in good health. The CDR3 runs from the conserved cysteine through the conserved F or W. Each record gives: V gene, clone size, D gene, J gene, CDR3 protein, CDR3 DNA. A D gene is named only where the DNA matches it firmly. Not every row has a clone size; where given, it reads once, few, many or a size class.

v_call: TRBV3-1/TRBV3-2; clone_size: .; d_call: .; j_call: TRBJ1-4; cdr3_aa: CASSPRGGITNEKLFF; cdr3_nt: TGTGCCAGCAGCCCCCGAGGTGGCATAACTAATGAAAAACTGTTTTTT
v_call: TRBV5-1; clone_size: .; d_call: .; j_call: TRBJ1-2; cdr3_aa: CASSLGGENYGYTF; cdr3_nt: TGCGCCAGCAGCTTAGGAGGGGAGAACTATGGCTACACCTTC
v_call: TRBV12-3/TRBV12-4; clone_size: .; d_call: .; j_call: TRBJ2-3; cdr3_aa: CASSLGGPDTQYF; cdr3_nt: TGTGCCAGCAGTTTAGGAGGGCCAGATACGCAGTATTTT
v_call: TRBV9; clone_size: .; d_call: TRBD2; j_call: TRBJ2-1; cdr3_aa: CASSAMTSGRGNEQFF; cdr3_nt: TGTGCCAGCAGCGCTATGACTAGCGGGAGGGGGAATGAGCAGTTCTTC
v_call: TRBV28; clone_size: .; d_call: TRBD1; j_call: TRBJ1-5; cdr3_aa: CATADRGRNQPQHF; cdr3_nt: TGTGCCACAGCTGACAGGGGGCGCAATCAGCCCCAGCATTTT
v_call: TRBV7-2; clone_size: .; d_call: TRBD1; j_call: TRBJ2-6; cdr3_aa: CASSLATGGAGANVLTF; cdr3_nt: TGTGCCAGCAGCTTAGCAACAGGGGGCGCTGGGGCCAACGTCCTGACTTTC
v_call: TRBV2; clone_size: .; d_call: TRBD1; j_call: TRBJ1-3; cdr3_aa: CASRDRGSGNTIYF; cdr3_nt: TGTGCCAGCAGAGACAGGGGCTCTGGAAACACCATATATTTT
v_call: TRBV28; clone_size: .; d_call: TRBD2; j_call: TRBJ2-2; cdr3_aa: CASGLAGRTGELFF; cdr3_nt: TGTGCCAGCGGTCTAGCGGGACGCACCGGGGAGCTGTTTTTT
v_call: TRBV5-8; clone_size: .; d_call: .; j_call: TRBJ1-2; cdr3_aa: CASSLGQGQGLRYGYTF; cdr3_nt: TGTGCCAGCAGCTTGGGGCAGGGCCAAGGTCTCCGCTATGGCTACACCTTC
v_call: TRBV6-5; clone_size: .; d_call: .; j_call: TRBJ1-2; cdr3_aa: CASSYSKRGGNFGYTF; cdr3_nt: TGTGCCAGCAGTTACTCAAAGAGGGGCGGAAATTTTGGCTACACCTTC
v_call: TRBV30; clone_size: .; d_call: .; j_call: TRBJ2-1; cdr3_aa: CAWSGSAEQFF; cdr3_nt: TGTGCCTGGAGTGGAAGTGCTGAGCAGTTCTTC
v_call: TRBV7-7; clone_size: .; d_call: .; j_call: TRBJ2-1; cdr3_aa: CASSPGRNNEQFF; cdr3_nt: TGTGCTAGCAGCCCGGGGCGCAACAATGAGCAGTTCTTC
v_call: TRBV4-3; clone_size: .; d_call: .; j_call: TRBJ2-5; cdr3_aa: CASSQGSGGKETQYF; cdr3_nt: TGCGCCAGCAGCCAAGGGAGTGGGGGAAAAGAGACCCAGTACTTC
v_call: TRBV19; clone_size: once; d_call: TRBD1; j_call: TRBJ2-7; cdr3_aa: CASSQPDRGPYEQYF; cdr3_nt: TGTGCCAGTAGTCAACCGGACAGGGGGCCGTACGAGCAGTACTTC